The clone carrying this T cell receptor beta chain was seen once. The sample originates from a study of T cells in Graves' hyperthyroidism and ophthalmopathy. In germline, CDR1 is SNHLY, CDR2 FYNNEI. This CDR3 has 12 residues. The V gene lost 2 bases and the J gene lost 10 bases, with 11 bases spanning the gap. TCR beta CDR3 regions were amplified from RNA. HTBI primers were the set used in a first-round RT-PCR of the TCR CDR3. MiXCR, applied by TCRdb to the multiplex PCR reads, yields one record per CDR3 protein. The repertoire holds about 700,000 distinct CDR3 sequences, with nearly 45% as singletons.

The clonotype comes from an adult man with Graves' disease, either hyperthyroidism or ophthalmopathy (not recorded which). Material for sequencing was peripheral blood or thyroid tissue (not recorded which). The rearrangement joins TRBV2 to TRBJ1-1, with a possible D match to TRBD1 (6 bases). The CDR3 region has the DNA TGTGCCAGCAGTGAACTGGGGGCGGCAGCTTTCTTT. Translated: CASSELGAAAFF.